A single sample is the source of the 8 T cell receptor beta chains below, sequenced in a study of T cell responses to AZD1222 COVID-19 vaccine. Sequencing was performed with immunoSEQ multiplex PCR; in TCRdb, only in-frame clones are kept and a portion is missing. The sample lists about 110,000 clones, about nine tenths occurring once. Specimen: peripheral blood, collected 28 days after the second AZD1222 dose. These TCRs come from an adult who received the AZD1222 COVID-19 vaccine.

The rearrangement uses TRBV5-1 and TRBJ2-7; D is uncertain. This CDR3 region has 15 residues. Germline V gives CDR1 SGHRS, CDR2 YFSETQ. Trimming left V 4 bases short and J 0 bases short, with 14 bases between. CDR3 in DNA: TGCGCCAGCAGCCCCTTCGACAAGCACTCCTACGAGCAGTACTTC. It translates to CASSPFDKHSYEQYF.

The V call is TRBV18, the J call TRBJ2-3; no definite D call. The germline V and J ends were trimmed by 2 bases and 0 bases, with 12 bases remaining between them. CDR1 is KGHSH, CDR2 LQKENI, per germline. This CDR3 is 16 amino acids long. CDR3 sequence (DNA): TGTGCCAGCTCACCAGCACAGCTCTCTAGCACAGATACGCAGTATTTT. This codes for CASSPAQLSSTDTQYF.

V and J are TRBV6-2 or TRBV6-3 and TRBJ1-5; D remains unclear. The CDR3 is made up of 15 amino acids. V lost 3 bases and J 4 bases, leaving 13 bases between the germline ends. Germline CDR1 MNHEY, CDR2 SVGEGT. The CDR3 DNA follows: TGTGCCAGCAGTTATTCGACCGGGAAGAATCAGCCCCAGCATTTT. It translates to CASSYSTGKNQPQHF.

This clone was counted a single time. CDR3 region: CSVRSTAAYEQYF. In DNA, the CDR3 is TGCAGCGTCCGCTCGACGGCGGCCTACGAGCAGTACTTC. This chain uses TRBV29-1 with TRBJ2-7; no clear D gene. Trimming stripped 6 bases from V and 2 bases from J, with 14 bases between. This CDR3 spans 13 amino acids. Germline lookup yields CDR1 SQVTM and CDR2 ANQGSEA.

The chain couples TRBV10-3 to TRBJ2-1, with TRBD1 matching over 9 bases. The CDR3 length is 15 residues. V lost 3 bases, J lost 6 bases, and 6 bases stayed unmatched. Germline values: CDR1 ENHRY, CDR2 SYGVKD. For the CDR3, the DNA is TGTGCCATCAGTGATTCGGACAGGGGTGGCAATGAGCAGTTCTTC. Amino acids: CAISDSDRGGNEQFF.

The rearrangement uses TRBV2 and TRBJ1-1; D gene unclear. Trimming took off 2 bases at V and 10 bases at J, with 14 bases between the two ends. CDR1 is SNHLY and CDR2 is FYNNEI in the germline V gene. The CDR3 length is 13 residues. In DNA form, the CDR3 reads TGTGCCAGCAGTGAATTGAGTCGGATAGTAGCTTTCTTT. Its protein product is CASSELSRIVAFF.

The rearrangement links TRBV7-2 to TRBJ1-6, with TRBD1 matching over 8 bases. Trimming removed 5 bases from V and 6 bases from J; junction bases left unmatched: 6. CDR1 is SGHTA and CDR2 is FQGNSA in the germline V gene. The CDR3 length is 15 residues. The CDR3 protein is CASSPPGQVNSPLHF. The CDR3 region has the DNA TGTGCCAGCAGCCCCCCGGGACAGGTTAATTCACCCCTCCACTTT.

V and J are TRBV5-1 and TRBJ1-1; D not resolved. Per germline, CDR1 SGHRS and CDR2 YFSETQ. The CDR3 is 13 amino acids. V was shortened by 4 bases and J by 2 bases, with 9 bases between the two germline ends. This CDR3 reads CASSLKGNTEAFF. CDR3 DNA: TGCGCCAGCAGCCTAAAGGGAAACACTGAAGCTTTCTTT.